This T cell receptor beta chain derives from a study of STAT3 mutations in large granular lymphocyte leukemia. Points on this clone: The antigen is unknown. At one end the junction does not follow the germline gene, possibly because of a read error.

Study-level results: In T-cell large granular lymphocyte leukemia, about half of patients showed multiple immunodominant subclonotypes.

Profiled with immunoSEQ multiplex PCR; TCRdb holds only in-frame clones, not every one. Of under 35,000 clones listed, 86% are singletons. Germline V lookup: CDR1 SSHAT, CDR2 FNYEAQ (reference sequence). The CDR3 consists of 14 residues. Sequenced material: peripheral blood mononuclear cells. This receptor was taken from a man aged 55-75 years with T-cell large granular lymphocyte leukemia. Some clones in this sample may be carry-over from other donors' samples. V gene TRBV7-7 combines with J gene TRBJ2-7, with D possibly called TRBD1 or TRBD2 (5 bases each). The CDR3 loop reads CASSPLGRGYEQYF. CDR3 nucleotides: TGTGCTAGCAGCCCCCTGGGACGGGGCTACGAGCAGTACTTC.